This T cell receptor beta chain is from a study of PD-L1 blockade in urothelial cancer. Documented time point: peripheral blood 6 weeks after treatment start. This CDR3 spans 14 amino acids. Germline-derived CDR1 and CDR2 are SGHDT and YYEEEE. V lost 2 bases and J 5 bases, leaving 10 bases between the germline ends. Sequencing was performed with immunoSEQ multiplex PCR; in TCRdb, only in-frame clones are kept and a portion is missing. The table includes about 22,000 clones, under 95% detected once. The rearrangement uses TRBV5-6 and TRBJ2-2; TRBD2 is a possible D gene (5 bases). The specimen was PBMCs, collected around atezolizumab (anti-PD-L1) treatment. This receptor was taken from a woman aged 55-75 years with urothelial cancer. The CDR3 loop is CASSFGTGTGELFF. CDR3 DNA sequence: TGTGCCAGCAGCTTCGGTACGGGAACCGGGGAGCTGTTTTTT.